This T cell receptor (beta chain) was profiled in a study of cytomegalovirus exposure and HLA in healthy donors (dated by TCRdb to between 2016 and 2019). In the study overall: In an earlier analysis of some 610 of the donors, approximately 300 Gb of sequence data and approximately 120 million unique TCR beta sequences from about 179 million T cells were reported. An early release that covered roughly 600 HLA-typed donors contained approximately 320 gigabases of sequencing data and 75 million to 100 million unique TCR sequences. Among about 400 genotyped donors of the cohort, an average of roughly 230,000 unique TCR beta nucleotide sequences was sequenced per donor, of which roughly 17% were non-productive. The study profiled the T cell repertoires of around 700 subjects by immunosequencing and related them to cytomegalovirus serostatus. Donor age, sex, ethnicity and CMV serostatus were collected together with the repertoire data. Of the approximately 400 genotyped donors, 65% to 90% were placed in the genetic ancestry cluster associated with self-reported Caucasian donors. HLA typing covered class I and class II loci at four-digit resolution. A separate validation cohort of approximately 120 different subjects was used in addition to the roughly 620-subject first cohort. The number of typed donors differed by locus: about 620-630 for A, B, C, DRB1 and DQB1; 522 for DQA1; approximately 600 for DPA1; and approximately 450 for DPB1. To study patterns of TCR occurrence, a later analysis re-analyzed previously published TCR beta repertoires from around 660 donors and added high-resolution HLA genotyping. Genome-wide SNP genotypes for about 65% of the roughly 700 donors were used in a later genetic analysis, which treated that subset as a discovery cohort. An earlier analysis of fewer than 700 of the donors applied high-throughput TCR beta sequencing to assess whether each TCR beta V gene segment acted as functional or pseudogenic. The study combined high-throughput TCR immunosequencing, statistical association of individual TCRs with disease status, and machine learning to predict cytomegalovirus infection status. Because of strong linkage in the cohort, 5 or 6 DR-DQ haplotypes were treated as single units for association and clustering. The later analysis used no new phenotypic data to find candidate immune exposures, relying instead on TCR beta sequences and their occurrence across donors. The study was designed to test whether signatures of past pathogen exposure could be identified by cataloging public T cell receptors. Every discovery cohort repertoire had been produced on one sequencing platform.

Results the study describes overall, beyond this receptor: Cytomegalovirus status was reported to be diagnosed by the classifier with high specificity and sensitivity in both the original and validation cohorts. An association between a missense DCLRE1C variant and V-gene and J-gene trimming of TCR beta chains was found in a later genetic analysis and replicated in an independent cohort. Because HLA typing was unavailable for some donors at each locus, only the typed subset was used in association tests. The only immune exposure information available for the cohort was CMV serostatus. While some public TCRs were present in many individuals, most TCR sequences turned up only very rarely across donors. According to a later analysis, TCR association rates differed among HLA loci, with DRB1 alleles showing the most associated TCRs and HLA-C alleles showing the fewest. Sequencing depth was assumed to be roughly uniform across donors in the presence/absence analyses, though that assumption may not hold. Most CMV-associated TCR beta chains appeared to be HLA-restricted in a later analysis, and the HLA associations seemed to be driven largely by CMV exposure. In a later genetic analysis, fewer N-insertions in productive TCRs were reported among donors in an Asian-associated ancestry cluster than the 666-donor mean. Specific HLA alleles were associated with 15,000 to 20,000 TCR beta sequences at a false discovery rate of 0.05 in a later analysis. In this cohort, only TCR beta chains were sequenced, and detectable features were limited by the absence of alpha or paired-chain data. Assigning TCR associations to individual alleles was difficult when HLA alleles, especially DR and DQ, strongly co-occurred. A cluster of highly shared sequence variants was judged likely to represent a technical artifact of the sequencing pipeline. A further reported finding was that TCR beta sequences accurately predicted the HLA-A and HLA-B alleles for most subjects in the first cohort. In vitro tests confirmed that a few of the cytomegalovirus-associated TCR beta chains recognize cytomegalovirus antigens. A later analysis reported that several top co-occurrence clusters appeared linked to parvovirus B19, influenza, CMV and Epstein-Barr virus. Roughly 15 rarely observed V segments, including chromosome 9 orphons, were excluded from the earlier analysis of some 590 of the donors because counts were too low. The 87-base-pair reads could not distinguish some IMGT-functional V segments, including TRBV6-2 and TRBV6-3, so those segments were excluded. It was suggested by the authors that the approach could potentially be generalized to other disease states and immunological phenotypes. A total of 150 to 200 TCR beta chains were listed by the study as associated with cytomegalovirus. Correlated functional status among segregating V segments might reflect linkage disequilibrium, but an unknown experimental factor could not be ruled out. Compared with equally common non-associated chains, HLA-associated TCR beta chains in a later analysis were more clonally expanded and had lower generation probabilities. In an earlier analysis of 450 to 750 of the donors, most TCR beta V segments appeared in productive rearrangements about 87% or about 30% of the time, broadly matching IMGT annotations.

In total, over 600 healthy bone marrow donors made up the cohort. At the time of sampling, all cohort members were nominally healthy, though unrecorded immune exposures were likely present. The donor was CMV seronegative and was included in the group of a few hundred seronegative cohort members. Every donor gave a peripheral blood sample, and the peripheral blood mononuclear cells from that sample were used for TCR beta sequencing. The Qiagen DNeasy Blood Extraction Kit was used to extract genomic DNA from the blood cell samples. Library construction relied on the immunoSEQ multiplex PCR assay. For the multiplex PCR, a mixture combining 60 forward primers for TCR Vbeta segments and 13 reverse primers for TCR Jbeta segments was used. A multiplex PCR assay on genomic DNA amplified the CDR3 region of rearranged TCR beta genes. Amplified TCR beta libraries were sequenced as 87-base-pair reads on the Illumina HiSeq System. Processing in the source paper ran as follows. A later analysis tallied around 80 million unique TCR beta chains across the 600 to 700 repertoires, and around 12 million of those chains were shared by two or more donors. Raw reads were error-corrected and collapsed into unique sequences by a nearest-neighbor algorithm in which closely related sequences were merged to remove PCR and sequencing errors. CDR3 sequences were aligned to IMGT reference sequences to assign V, D and J gene segments. For a sequence to be retained, a match of at least six nucleotides was required to both a V gene segment and a J gene segment. A rearrangement was called productive if the CDR3 had no stop codons and remained in frame with V and J, and every other rearrangement was called non-productive. Following IMGT convention, CDR3 was defined as the stretch from the second conserved V-encoded cysteine to the conserved J-encoded phenylalanine. Sequences without an unambiguous match to a single V gene segment were excluded from the earlier analysis of 587 of the donors. An earlier analysis of about 600 of the donors called V segments functional above 56.7% productive rearrangements and segregating when the between-donor standard deviation exceeded 5%. A statistical classification framework was built for diagnosing cytomegalovirus status from the catalog of TCR beta chain sequences. In a later analysis, V and J genes were assigned by comparing TCR nucleotide sequences against IMGT/GENE-DB human TR gene sequences. The TCRdist pipeline was used in a later analysis to assign CDR3 sequences and most-parsimonious VDJ recombination scenarios. A later analysis defined each TCR beta chain by its CDR3 amino acid sequence plus V-gene family, and excluded reads lacking a unique V-gene family. To address suspected cross-contamination and a sequencing artifact, a later analysis removed 592 highly shared, low-generation-probability nucleotide sequences. For each public chain, a later analysis derived a clonal expansion index from normalized ranks of inferred template counts within each repertoire. A later analysis computed generation probabilities with a VDJ recombination model fitted to out-of-frame rearrangements, and checked the results against IGoR. In a later analysis, hypergeometric tests were used to score TCR-TCR, TCR-HLA and TCR-CMV co-occurrence, with a repertoire-size bias correction applied to TCR pairs. False discovery rates were estimated in a later analysis by permuting HLA or CMV assignments 20 times. In a later analysis, co-occurring TCRs were grouped with DBSCAN, and TCRdist sequence similarity was added when clustering was performed within HLA-allele-positive subsets. Repertoires with fewer than 30,000 or more than 120,000 public chains, plus five repertoires with anomalous nucleotide sharing, were excluded from co-occurrence clustering. The source is immuneACCESS, and TCRdb retained only in-frame sequences with V and J called. Part of the clones is not carried over; for the studies checked, unresolved V genes explain less than half of this, and the remainder is unexplained. Clone size and V and J calls were adopted from that table, with D and trimming inferred from the DNA. This sample is represented by around 100,000 clones; approximately 60% of them were singletons. The biggest ten clones account for 2% to 2.5% of the sample.

From the germline V gene, CDR1 is SGHRS and CDR2 is YFSETQ. Including cysteine and phenylalanine, the CDR3 has 15 amino acids. Of the read, only the CDR3 DNA is kept; its 45 bases are in frame from base 1. After removal of 4 bases from V and 4 bases from J, the junction retains 2 bases not matched to a gene. With regard to this clone: Its antigen remains unidentified. No base quality information exists; no much larger clone differs at one position.

The receptor was isolated from a woman between 25 and 40 years old in good health and CMV-seronegative. The rearranged segments are TRBV5-1 and TRBJ2-1, with TRBD2 matching 13 junction bases. Sequencing was performed on PBMCs. The CDR3 here reads CASSLTSGRYNEQFF. The sequenced DNA: TGCGCCAGCAGCCTGACTAGCGGGAGGTACAATGAGCAGTTCTTC.